Below, one T cell receptor (beta chain) is given with its context. Antigen specificity is unknown. RNA was extracted and reverse transcribed into cDNA as the sequencing template. The assay was immunoSEQ multiplex PCR, and TCRdb's table has in-frame clones only and misses some. The sample yields 200,000 to 250,000 clones, more than 55% seen once. These data belong to a study of CD8+ T cells in alopecia areata. Broader study findings: Scalp clonality and expanded CD8+ clones among the top 100 showed significant decreases with tofacitinib. Only a single nonresponder existed, so baseline CD8+ expansion links stay unclear.

Treatment meaning: oral pan-JAK inhibitor, 5-10 mg twice daily. Researchers gathered lesional scalp punch biopsies and peripheral blood from patients with alopecia areata. Specimen: CD4+ T cells sorted from blood, collected at approximately week 44, from a patient treated with tofacitinib. The receptor was derived from a human donor with alopecia areata.

Here the CDR3 reads CAWSRDGNYGYTF. In DNA form, the CDR3 reads TGTGCCTGGAGTAGGGACGGAAACTATGGCTACACCTTC. V is TRBV30 and J is TRBJ1-2; D is perhaps TRBD1 (5 bases). The CDR3 consists of 13 residues. Germline V lookup: CDR1 GTSNPN, CDR2 SVGIG (reference sequence). V lost 2 bases and J 2 bases, leaving 9 bases between the germline ends.